This passage covers 10 T cell receptor beta chains from one sample sequenced in a study of CD8+ T cells in alopecia areata. Noted treatment: oral pan-JAK inhibitor, 5-10 mg twice daily. Extracted RNA was reverse transcribed, and the resulting cDNA served as sequencing template. Profiling relied on immunoSEQ multiplex PCR, and the TCRdb table lists in-frame clones only, not all of them. The profile covers under 200,000 clones, with around 59% appearing a single time and approximately 15% taken by the ten largest. The specimen was CD4+ T cells sorted from blood, collected at week 24, from a patient treated with tofacitinib. These receptors all come from a human donor with alopecia areata.

This chain uses TRBV28 with TRBJ1-6; a possible D gene is TRBD1 (5 bases). V gave up 5 bases and J gave up 6 bases, with 11 bases separating them. The CDR3 extends over 14 amino acids. Per the germline V gene, CDR1 is MDHEN and CDR2 is SYDVKM. The CDR3 region is CASSVGGLNSPLHF. CDR3 bases: TGTGCCAGCAGTGTCGGGGGTCTTAATTCACCCCTCCACTTT.

This sequence joins TRBV11-1 and TRBJ1-1, with D perhaps matching TRBD1 (6 bases). This CDR3 has 15 amino acids. Trimming pared 5 bases from V and 1 base from J, leaving 14 bases between. The germline CDR1 and CDR2 sequences are SGHAT and FQDESV (reference sequence). CDR3 nucleotide sequence: TGTGCCAGCAGCCCCTCGGACAGATGGAACACTGAAGCTTTCTTT. The encoded protein is CASSPSDRWNTEAFF.

This sequence joins TRBV6-5 and TRBJ2-3; D gene ambiguous. Germline V gene data show CDR1 as MNHEY and CDR2 as SVGAGI. V was shortened by 7 bases and J by 6 bases, with 5 bases between the two germline ends. This CDR3 has 10 residues. The CDR3 nucleotides read TGTGCCAGCATCGAGGATACGCAGTATTTT. It encodes CASIEDTQYF.

This clone has just a few counts. The rearrangement uses TRBV6-1 and TRBJ1-5, with TRBD1 matching over 7 bases. Germline lookup yields CDR1 MNHNS and CDR2 SASEGT. The V and J ends lost 8 bases and 5 bases, in that order; junction bases with no gene match: 9. This CDR3 region has 14 residues. CDR3 in amino acids: CASHPTGVDQPQHF. The CDR3 DNA is TGTGCCAGCCATCCCACAGGGGTGGATCAGCCCCAGCATTTT.

The chain links TRBV5-1 to TRBJ2-3, with D unclear. Trimming shortened V by 3 bases and J by 4 bases, and 6 bases separated the two germline ends. The CDR3 loop spans 12 amino acids. CDR1 is SGHRS and CDR2 is YFSETQ in the germline V gene. In DNA form, the CDR3 reads TGCGCCAGCAGCTCTAGGGCAGATACGCAGTATTTT. This translates into CASSSRADTQYF.

There are a few counts of this clone. The chain links TRBV29-1 to TRBJ1-2, with a possible D match to TRBD1 (5 bases). With 4 bases removed from V and 4 bases from J, the gap between germline ends came to 7 bases. CDR1 is SQVTM and CDR2 is ANQGSEA in the germline V gene. This CDR3 is 11 amino acids long. The DNA for the CDR3 is TGCAGCGTTGTGGGGGGCTATGGCTACACCTTC. Translation gives CSVVGGYGYTF. The whole variable domain, remainder taken from reference TRBV29-1 and TRBJ1-2, is SAVISQKPSRDICQRGTSLTIQCQVDSQVTMMFWYRQQPGQSLTLIATANQGSEATYESGFVIDKFPISRPNLTFSTLTVSNMSPEDSSIYLCSVVGGYGYTFGSGTRLTVV.

This clone was observed many times. The chain carries TRBV6-6 and TRBJ2-3; weak D call: TRBD2 (5 bases). Germline CDR1 reads MNHNY; CDR2 reads SVGAGI (reference sequence). V was trimmed by 6 bases and J by 11 bases, leaving 15 bases between them. The CDR3 spans 12 residues. The CDR3 spells CASSPAGRMQYF. In DNA form, the CDR3 reads TGTGCCAGCAGCCCGGCGGGCCGCATGCAGTATTTT.

V and J are TRBV7-2 and TRBJ2-7, with D unclear. This CDR3 comprises 11 residues. The germline CDR1 and CDR2 sequences are SGHTA and FQGNSA. The V gene lost 5 bases and the J gene lost 7 bases, with 9 bases spanning the gap. The CDR3 DNA follows: TGTGCCAGCAGCCCTGCATCGGAGCAGTACTTC. This codes for CASSPASEQYF. Looking up the rest from reference TRBV7-2 and TRBJ2-7 gives the full variable domain: GAGVSQSPSNKVTEKGKDVELRCDPISGHTALYWYRQSLGQGLEFLIYFQGNSAPDKSGLPSDRFSAERTGGSVSTLTIQRTQQEDSAVYLCASSPASEQYFGPGTRLTVT.

CDR3 residues: CASTSGGTQETQYF. The CDR3 bases are TGTGCCAGCACCTCCGGGGGGACCCAAGAGACCCAGTACTTC. The chain combines TRBV7-9 with TRBJ2-5; TRBD2 matches at 7 bases. Trimming took 7 bases from V and 1 from J; bases not matched to a gene: 6. Germline V CDR1 and CDR2: SEHNR, FQNEAQ (reference sequence). The CDR3 length is 14 residues.

The V call is TRBV4-1, the J call TRBJ2-5; D gene unclear. The germline V gene has CDR1 MGHRA and CDR2 YSYEKL. Trimming removed 2 bases at V and 2 bases at J, with 6 bases between. The CDR3 spans 13 residues. In DNA form, the CDR3 reads TGCGCCAGCAGCCAAATCCTACAAGAGACCCAGTACTTC. Translating it yields CASSQILQETQYF.